What follows are 19 T cell receptor beta chains derived from one specimen sequenced in a study of identical twins. TCRdb re-called the 5' RACE reads with MiXCR, one entry per CDR3 protein. The sample records some 500,000 distinct CDR3 sequences, 9.5% to 10% being singletons. These data are also associated with another study on yellow fever vaccine responses in identical twins.

The specimen sequenced was PBMCs. These receptors came from a woman younger than 35 in good health.

This clonotype was found a few times. The chain joins TRBV5-1 to TRBJ2-1; 10 nucleotides align to TRBD2. The CDR3 contains 16 residues. Germline V gene lookup returns CDR1 SGHRS and CDR2 YFSETQ. V gave up 4 bases and J gave up 6 bases; unmatched junction bases: 10. The CDR3 sequence: CASSTGLAGGFNEQFF. In DNA, the CDR3 is TGCGCCAGCAGCACCGGTTTAGCGGGGGGTTTCAATGAGCAGTTCTTC.

V is TRBV10-3 and J is TRBJ1-4, with D unclear. V was clipped by 6 bases and J by 4 bases, with 18 bases between them. The CDR3 runs 16 residues. Germline CDR1 is ENHRY and CDR2 is SYGVKD. The CDR3 DNA reads as TGTGCCATCAGCCCATCGACTCCCGAGGGTAATGAAAAACTGTTTTTT. This codes for CAISPSTPEGNEKLFF.

This clonotype appeared many times. The chain links TRBV7-8 to TRBJ2-7; the D is unclear. Deletions cut 1 base from V and 3 bases from J, with 7 bases between. Germline assignment: CDR1 SGHVS and CDR2 FQNEAQ. The CDR3 length is 13 residues. The CDR3 nucleotides read TGTGCCAGCAGCTTAGACTGGGGCTACGAGCAGTACTTC. Translating gives CASSLDWGYEQYF.

About this clonotype: The junction differs from germline at one of its ends, possibly a read error. CDR3 coding DNA: TGTGCCAGCAGTTACGGGGACGGCATAGACTTC. Its translation is CASSYGDGIDF. V and J are TRBV6-2 or TRBV6-3 and TRBJ2-7; D tentatively fits TRBD1 or TRBD2 (5 bases each). Germline loops: CDR1 MNHEY, CDR2 SVGEGT. This CDR3 region has 11 residues.

This clonotype was seen ten or more times. The chain has TRBV12-3 or TRBV12-4 and TRBJ2-5; D call uncertain. CDR3 length equals 14 residues. Between the trimmed V and J ends, which lost 3 bases and 4 bases, there was a span of 12 bases. CDR3 protein: CASSLTRSPETQYF. In nucleotides, the CDR3 is TGTGCCAGCAGTTTGACTCGAAGCCCAGAGACCCAGTACTTC.

This chain connects TRBV3-1 to TRBJ2-5; 8 bases are a match to TRBD2. The CDR3 is made up of 16 amino acids. V dropped 0 bases and J dropped 4; count of bases not matched to a gene: 7. The germline V gene has CDR1 LGHDT and CDR2 YNNKEL (reference sequence). This CDR3 reads CASSQDSPGGVETQYF. The CDR3 bases are TGTGCCAGCAGCCAAGATTCCCCGGGGGGGGTAGAGACCCAGTACTTC.

In the case of this clonotype: A much larger clone lies a single base off, so this may be a read error. The rearrangement links TRBV12-3 or TRBV12-4 to TRBJ2-5; the D gene is possibly TRBD1 (6 bases). The CDR3 is 16 amino acids. V lost 8 bases and J lost 4, with 23 bases in between. The CDR3 DNA follows: TGTGCCAGCGGGGGCTTGGAGAATGGCTTGGGAGAGACCCAGTACTTC. It is translated as CASGGLENGLGETQYF.

This rearrangement joins TRBV7-8 to TRBJ2-7; TRBD1 matches 10 bases. CDR3 length: 16 residues. V was pared by 1 base and J by 3 bases, with 6 bases of the junction left unmatched. Germline V gene data show CDR1 as SGHVS and CDR2 as FQNEAQ. The CDR3 nucleotides read TGTGCCAGCAGCTTAGAAGAGACAGGGGGCGGCTACGAGCAGTACTTC. This encodes CASSLEETGGGYEQYF. The full variable domain, with the rest looked up from reference TRBV7-8 and TRBJ2-7, is GAGVSQSPRYKVAKRGQDVALRCDPISGHVSLFWYQQALGQGPEFLTYFQNEAQLDKSGLPSDRFFAERPEGSVSTLKIQRTQQEDSAVYLCASSLEETGGGYEQYFGPGTRLTVT.

This clonotype occurred a few times. This chain joins TRBV5-1 and TRBJ2-1; D call uncertain. The CDR3 length is 13 residues. Germline assignment: CDR1 SGHRS and CDR2 YFSETQ. Between the trimmed V and J ends, which lost 1 base and 6 bases, there was a span of 8 bases. CDR3 DNA: TGCGCCAGCAGCTTGAGCAGTACCAATGAGCAGTTCTTC. Protein product: CASSLSSTNEQFF. Combining the CDR3 with reference TRBV5-1 and TRBJ2-1 gives the whole variable domain KAGVTQTPRYLIKTRGQQVTLSCSPISGHRSVSWYQQTPGQGLQFLFEYFSETQRNKGNFPGRFSGRQFSNSRSEMNVSTLELGDSALYLCASSLSSTNEQFFGPGTRLTVL.

This rearrangement joins TRBV29-1 to TRBJ2-7; D is uncertain. V gave up 4 bases and J gave up 3 bases, with 13 bases separating them. Germline CDR1 is SQVTM and CDR2 is ANQGSEA. The CDR3 length is 13 residues. The chain's CDR3 is CSVVRSANYEQYF. CDR3 DNA: TGCAGCGTTGTCAGGAGCGCCAACTACGAGCAGTACTTC.

This clonotype has more than one count but fewer than ten. The chain carries TRBV4-2 and TRBJ1-3; TRBD1 is a possible D gene (5 bases). Germline CDR1 and CDR2: LGHNA and YNFKEQ. The length of the CDR3 is 15 residues. With 0 bases removed from V and 3 bases from J, the gap between germline ends came to 9 bases. DNA of the CDR3: TGTGCCAGCAGCCAAGACCAGGGAGGTGGAAACACCATATATTTT. This encodes CASSQDQGGGNTIYF.

Here the CDR3 reads CASSLGLDGYEQYF. The DNA of the CDR3 is TGTGCCAGCAGCTTGGGGTTAGACGGATACGAGCAGTACTTC. This chain uses TRBV5-6 with TRBJ2-7, with D unclear. Germline-derived CDR1 and CDR2 are SGHDT and YYEEEE. V gave up 0 bases and J gave up 4 bases, with 11 bases separating them. The CDR3 consists of 14 residues.

This clonotype was found many times. The chain has TRBV5-1 and TRBJ2-1; 13 bases are a match to TRBD2. Germline V gives CDR1 SGHRS, CDR2 YFSETQ. The trim removed 6 bases at V and 4 bases at J, leaving 16 bases unmatched. This CDR3 has 19 amino acids. CDR3 nucleotide sequence: TGCGCCAGCACCCAAGCGGGACTAGCGGGAATTAACATTTACAATGAGCAGTTCTTC. Its translation is CASTQAGLAGINIYNEQFF.

Points on this clonotype: A much larger clone differs by one base, so this may be a read error. The V and J genes are TRBV4-3 and TRBJ2-7; 12 bases are a match to TRBD2. Germline V gives CDR1 LGHNA, CDR2 YSLEER. V shed 0 bases, J shed 11 bases, and the junction held 8 bases outside the gene matches. The CDR3 length is 15 residues. Here the CDR3 reads CASSQDKGLAGEEYF. The CDR3 DNA reads TGCGCCAGCAGCCAAGATAAGGGACTAGCGGGTGAGGAGTACTTC.

This clonotype came up many times. The V call is TRBV12-3 or TRBV12-4, the J call TRBJ1-1; no clear D. The length of the CDR3 is 13 residues. Trimming removed 5 bases at V and 4 bases at J, with 11 bases between. The CDR3 protein is CASSPYLSTEAFF. CDR3 coding DNA: TGTGCCAGCAGTCCCTACCTCAGCACTGAAGCTTTCTTT.

There are a few counts of this clonotype. This chain links TRBV20-1 with TRBJ2-3; 11 bases align to TRBD2. This CDR3 is 14 amino acids long. Germline CDR1 DFQATT, CDR2 SNEGSKA (reference sequence). J lost 4 bases, V lost 5 bases, and 5 bases had no gene match. The CDR3 sequence: CSAHSGGAPDTQYF. The CDR3 nucleotides are TGCAGTGCTCATAGCGGGGGGGCCCCAGATACGCAGTATTTT.

This clonotype occurred many times. The V and J genes are TRBV12-3 or TRBV12-4 and TRBJ2-2; a possible D gene is TRBD1 (6 bases). The CDR3 has 13 residues. Trimming pared 3 bases from V and 7 bases from J, leaving 9 bases between. Written as DNA, the CDR3 is TGTGCCAGCAGTTTGACAGGACTCGGGGAGCTGTTTTTT. Amino acids: CASSLTGLGELFF.

The chain uses TRBV6-5 and TRBJ2-5; D is possibly TRBD1 (6 bases). Trimming took off 0 bases at V and 5 bases at J, with 13 bases between the two ends. Germline loops: CDR1 MNHEY, CDR2 SVGAGI. This CDR3 comprises 15 residues. The CDR3 coding sequence is TGTGCCAGCAGTTACTCCCGGACAGCGTGGGAGACCCAGTACTTC. Translating gives CASSYSRTAWETQYF.

This clonotype has a handful of counts. The J gene is TRBJ2-6, the V gene TRBV20-1; D not resolved. V lost 0 bases and J 0 bases, leaving 6 bases between the germline ends. The CDR3 contains 15 residues. The V gene's germline CDR1 is DFQATT and CDR2 SNEGSKA (reference sequence). The CDR3 nucleotides read TGCAGTGCTAGAGATTACATCTCTGGGGCCAACGTCCTGACTTTC. It is translated as CSARDYISGANVLTF.